The 21 T cell receptor beta chains listed next were all sequenced from one sample in a study of shared clonotypes between healthy human individuals. Sequenced by immunoSEQ multiplex PCR; TCRdb stores in-frame clones only, minus some. The sample includes 1.5 million to 1.9 million clones, around 98% seen only once; the top ten take roughly 0.4%. Sequencing was done on a sample of naive CD4+ T cells sorted from blood. Subset here: CD45RA+ positively selected. These receptors all stem from a man aged 30 to 45 in good health.

The V gene is TRBV2, the J gene TRBJ2-7; D perhaps matches TRBD2 (5 bases). Germline V lookup: CDR1 SNHLY, CDR2 FYNNEI. The V end lost 8 bases, the J end lost 6 bases, and 14 bases lay between the germline ends. This CDR3 has 12 amino acids. CDR3 sequence reads: CASGRVAGEQYF. For the CDR3, the DNA is TGTGCCAGCGGCCGTGTGGCGGGCGAGCAGTACTTC.

As to this clone: This sample includes further DNA sequences coding for the same CDR3. The rearrangement uses TRBV6-1 and TRBJ1-4; possible D gene TRBD1, 6 bases. V lost 3 bases, J lost 2 bases, and 7 bases lay in between. Germline CDR1 MNHNS, CDR2 SASEGT. The CDR3 length is 14 residues. The CDR3 reads CASSEGATNEKLFF. CDR3 bases: TGTGCCAGCAGTGAGGGGGCGACTAATGAAAAACTGTTTTTT.

This chain uses TRBV5-1 with TRBJ2-7; D remains unclear. V was trimmed by 4 bases and J by 2 bases, leaving 13 bases between them. Germline CDR1 reads SGHRS; CDR2 reads YFSETQ. The CDR3 runs 14 residues. In DNA form, the CDR3 reads TGCGCCAGCAGCGGCTACGGTAGTACCTACGAGCAGTACTTC. Protein sequence: CASSGYGSTYEQYF.

CDR3 region: CASTGGYEQYF. The CDR3 DNA sequence: TGTGCCAGTACTGGGGGCTACGAGCAGTACTTC. The gene calls are TRBV11-2 and TRBJ2-7; D may correspond to TRBD1 or TRBD2 (5 bases each). CDR3 length: 11 residues. Germline assignment: CDR1 SGHAT and CDR2 FQNNGV. V was pared by 9 bases and J by 3 bases, with 9 bases between.

The chain employs TRBV5-4 and TRBJ2-7; perhaps TRBD2 as D (6 bases). Trimming stripped 4 bases from V and 0 bases from J, with 17 bases between. The germline V gene has CDR1 SGHNT and CDR2 YYREEE (reference sequence). The CDR3 is made up of 16 amino acids. CDR3: CASSTPRAGLSYEQYF. The CDR3 bases are TGTGCCAGCAGCACGCCTCGAGCGGGCCTCTCCTACGAGCAGTACTTC.

V gene TRBV9 combines with J gene TRBJ2-2, with TRBD1 as a possible D gene (6 bases). Trimming removed 4 bases at V and 2 bases at J, with 12 bases between. This CDR3 has 15 amino acids. The germline V gene has CDR1 SGDLS and CDR2 YYNGEE. The CDR3 sequence is CASSRPGQNTGELFF. CDR3 bases: TGTGCCAGCAGCCGGCCGGGACAAAACACCGGGGAGCTGTTTTTT.

This clone was seen only once. CDR3 sequence: CASSPGVILPYEQYF. Here the CDR3 DNA reads TGTGCCAGCAGCCCAGGGGTAATCCTCCCCTACGAGCAGTACTTC. The chain links TRBV9 to TRBJ2-7; a possible D gene is TRBD1 (6 bases). The germline V gene has CDR1 SGDLS and CDR2 YYNGEE. Deletions cut 4 bases from V and 2 bases from J, with 16 bases between. The CDR3 sequence is 15 residues long.

The chain couples TRBV5-1 to TRBJ2-6; D uncertain. V lost 1 base to trimming and J lost 0 bases, with 8 bases between them. CDR1 and CDR2 (germline): SGHRS, YFSETQ. This CDR3 is 16 amino acids long. CDR3 sequence reads: CASSLSPLSGANVLTF. Written as DNA, the CDR3 is TGCGCCAGCAGCTTGAGTCCCCTCTCTGGGGCCAACGTCCTGACTTTC.

This chain connects TRBV5-1 to TRBJ2-5, with TRBD2 identical over 11 bases. J gave up 5 bases and V 4 bases, and 4 bases lay outside the gene matches. Germline V lookup: CDR1 SGHRS, CDR2 YFSETQ. CDR3 length: 14 residues. The CDR3 coding sequence is TGCGCCAGCAGCATTAGCGGGAGGGCGGAGACCCAGTACTTC. Residues: CASSISGRAETQYF.

This rearrangement joins TRBV19 to TRBJ1-5; D is perhaps TRBD1 (6 bases). The ends were cut back, 4 bases at V and 6 bases at J, with 10 bases in the middle. This CDR3 comprises 13 residues. Germline V gives CDR1 LNHDA, CDR2 SQIVND (reference sequence). Here the CDR3 reads CASSTTGTQPQHF. CDR3 bases: TGTGCCAGTAGTACCACAGGGACTCAGCCCCAGCATTTT. Full variable domain (remainder filled in from reference TRBV19 and TRBJ1-5): DGGITQSPKYLFRKEGQNVTLSCEQNLNHDAMYWYRQDPGQGLRLIYYSQIVNDFQKGDIAEGYSVSREKKESFPLTVTSAQKNPTAFYLCASSTTGTQPQHFGDGTRLSIL.

The chain is built from TRBV18 and TRBJ1-1, with 7 bases fitting TRBD1. CDR1 and CDR2 from the germline V gene are KGHSH and LQKENI. The CDR3 spans 15 residues. The J segment lost 2 bases and the V segment lost 6 bases, leaving 9 bases of the junction unmatched. CDR3 DNA sequence: TGTGCCAGCTCGCTGGGGGGACAGATAAACACTGAAGCTTTCTTT. Amino acid sequence: CASSLGGQINTEAFF.

The rearrangement joins TRBV19 to TRBJ1-5; no definite D call. Germline V gene data show CDR1 as LNHDA and CDR2 as SQIVND (reference sequence). V lost 1 base to trimming and J lost 1 base, with 8 bases between them. This CDR3 spans 15 amino acids. The CDR3 DNA sequence: TGTGCCAGTAGTATAGTTGGGAAAAGCAATCAGCCCCAGCATTTT. Translation: CASSIVGKSNQPQHF.

This chain joins TRBV6-6 and TRBJ2-1; 9 positions agree with TRBD2. J gave up 3 bases and V 8 bases, and 11 bases lay outside the gene matches. Germline V gives CDR1 MNHNY, CDR2 SVGAGI (reference sequence). The CDR3 spans 16 residues. In DNA, the CDR3 is TGTGCCAGCGGAACTAGCGGGTACGGTAGCTACAATGAGCAGTTCTTC. Translated, it gives CASGTSGYGSYNEQFF.

The chain uses TRBV6-6 and TRBJ2-5; D unclear. Germline V gene sequence: CDR1 MNHNY, CDR2 SVGAGI (reference sequence). V was clipped by 0 bases and J by 4 bases, with 9 bases between them. CDR3 size: 14 residues. CDR3 in DNA: TGTGCCAGCAGTTACTCAGGGAACGGAGAGACCCAGTACTTC. Its translation: CASSYSGNGETQYF.

This chain joins TRBV28 and TRBJ2-7; no reliable D call. This CDR3 contains 14 residues. V was shortened by 5 bases and J by 2 bases, with 13 bases between the two germline ends. From germline, CDR1 is MDHEN and CDR2 SYDVKM. CDR3 bases: TGTGCCAGCAGTCACCTCGACAAAGCCTACGAGCAGTACTTC. It translates to CASSHLDKAYEQYF.

This chain links TRBV7-9 with TRBJ2-7, with 14 positions matching TRBD2. There are 19 residues in the CDR3. V dropped 4 bases and J dropped 2; count of bases not matched to a gene: 13. The V gene's germline CDR1 is SEHNR and CDR2 FQNEAQ (reference sequence). Here the CDR3 reads CASSSNVPGLAGVPYEQYF. The CDR3 coding sequence is TGTGCCAGCAGCTCGAACGTCCCGGGACTAGCGGGAGTGCCCTACGAGCAGTACTTC.

The chain carries TRBV6-5 and TRBJ2-7; D is ambiguous. This CDR3 contains 16 residues. Germline CDR1 reads MNHEY; CDR2 reads SVGAGI. Between the trimmed V and J ends, which lost 0 bases and 2 bases, there was a span of 14 bases. This chain's CDR3 is CASSYSARGRAYEQYF. In DNA form, the CDR3 reads TGTGCCAGCAGTTACTCGGCCCGCGGCAGAGCCTACGAGCAGTACTTC.

The chain recombines TRBV10-2 with TRBJ2-6; no definite D call. Germline V gene lookup returns CDR1 WSHSY and CDR2 SAAADI. This CDR3 region has 13 residues. V lost 7 bases to trimming and J lost 0 bases, with 4 bases between them. The CDR3 sequence is CASTHSGANVLTF. For the CDR3, the DNA is TGCGCCAGCACCCACTCTGGGGCCAACGTCCTGACTTTC.

Note on this clone: The identical CDR3 is also encoded by other nucleotide sequences in the sample. This chain joins TRBV7-9 and TRBJ2-7, with D perhaps TRBD2 (5 bases). Germline lookup yields CDR1 SEHNR and CDR2 FQNEAQ (reference sequence). The V end was cut by 5 bases, the J end by 2 bases, with 13 bases between. The CDR3 extends over 14 amino acids. CDR3 nucleotide sequence: TGTGCCAGCAGCCCGAGGGCAGGTCCCTACGAGCAGTACTTC. The encoded protein is CASSPRAGPYEQYF.

The chain combines TRBV9 with TRBJ2-3; 12 nucleotides align to TRBD2. The CDR3 is 19 residues long. Germline loops: CDR1 SGDLS, CDR2 YYNGEE. J lost 2 bases, V lost 4 bases, and 14 bases had no gene match. CDR3 bases: TGTGCCAGCAGCCTCAAGACTAGCGGGAGTGGAGGGGCCACAGATACGCAGTATTTT. As protein: CASSLKTSGSGGATDTQYF.

This chain uses TRBV5-1 with TRBJ2-3; 15 nucleotides line up with TRBD2. The V and J ends lost 0 bases and 3 bases, in that order; junction bases with no gene match: 2. The CDR3 length is 17 residues. The germline V gene encodes CDR1 SGHRS and CDR2 YFSETQ. The CDR3 protein is CASSLGTSGRETDTQYF. As DNA, the CDR3 is TGCGCCAGCAGCTTGGGGACTAGCGGGAGGGAAACAGATACGCAGTATTTT.